The subject of this entry is one T cell receptor beta chain. Germline V lookup: CDR1 KGHDR, CDR2 SFDVKD. Trimming removed 2 bases from V and 10 bases from J, with 10 bases in between. This CDR3 is built from 12 residues. The repertoire was sequenced with immunoSEQ multiplex PCR; TCRdb's copy has only in-frame clones and lacks some. Of more than 85,000 clones in the sample, around four fifths are singletons; the top ten hold 16%. This specimen comes from a study of blood T cell repertoires in COVID-19. The chain joins TRBV24-1 to TRBJ1-1; no definite D call. The sequenced material came from peripheral blood. The clonotype was recovered from a woman aged 55-70 years with acute or convalescent COVID-19. CDR3 in amino acids: CATSDSLRRAFF. The CDR3 nucleotides are TGTGCCACCAGTGATTCCCTTAGAAGAGCTTTCTTT.